Listed below are T cell receptor beta chains from one sample, sequenced in a study of cytomegalovirus exposure and HLA in healthy donors. Some clones are missing from TCRdb's copy, which holds only in-frame ones; the method was immunoSEQ multiplex PCR. The sample yields 100,000 or so clones, around 80% seen once. Sequenced: PBMCs. The receptors stem from a male donor in good health and CMV-seronegative. The CDR3 runs from the conserved cysteine through the conserved F or W. D genes are given only for firm matches. The size field is filled for only some rows; it gives once, few, many or a size class.

D gene	clone size	V gene	J gene	CDR3 DNA	CDR3 protein
TRBD2	.	TRBV13	TRBJ2-1	TGTGCCAGCGTGACTAGCGGGAGCTCCTACAATGAGCAGTTCTTC	CASVTSGSSYNEQFF
.	.	TRBV7-5	TRBJ2-3	TGTGTCAGAAGCCAGGACAGGGGGACAGATACGCAGTATTTT	CVRSQDRGTDTQYF
TRBD1	few	TRBV4-3	TRBJ2-3	TGCGCCAGCAGCCAAGATGTGGGACAGGGCGCAGATACGCAGTATTTT	CASSQDVGQGADTQYF
TRBD2	.	TRBV7-2	TRBJ2-3	TGTGCCAGCAGCGCCACGACTAGCGGGAGGAGTGCAGATACGCAGTATTTT	CASSATTSGRSADTQYF
TRBD1	.	TRBV6-6	TRBJ2-7	TGTGCCAGCAGTCGACAGGGGACCTACGAGCAGTACTTC	CASSRQGTYEQYF
.	.	TRBV30	TRBJ2-3	TGTGCCTGGAGTAGCGGCGGGGATACGCAGTATTTT	CAWSSGGDTQYF
.	.	TRBV6-1	TRBJ2-5	TGTGCCAGCAGTGAATGGGGTCGGGGGAGTGAGACCCAGTACTTC	CASSEWGRGSETQYF
TRBD1	.	TRBV6-6	TRBJ1-1	TGTGCCAGCAGTTGGCCGGGACAGGGGCGTACGGTCTTT	CASSWPGQGRTVF
.	.	TRBV29-1	TRBJ1-1	TGCAGCGTAATGGGCCAGAACACTGAAGCTTTCTTT	CSVMGQNTEAFF
.	.	TRBV28	TRBJ2-6	TGTGCCAGCAGTTTAGGGGGGGCAAGCTCTGGGGCCAACGTCCTGACTTTC	CASSLGGASSGANVLTF
.	.	TRBV27	TRBJ2-5	TGTGCCGTGGGGGGGCGGGAACAAGGGGGGACCCAGTACTTC	CAVGGREQGGTQYF
.	.	TRBV7-9	TRBJ1-2	TGTGCCAGCAGCTTAGAGGCGACAGCCTATGGCTACACCTTC	CASSLEATAYGYTF
TRBD1	.	TRBV15	TRBJ2-6	TGTGCCACCAGCAGATCAACCGGGACAGGGTCTGGGGCCAACGTCCTGACTTTC	CATSRSTGTGSGANVLTF
TRBD1	.	TRBV2	TRBJ1-6	TGTGCCAGCAGTGTCGGGACAGGAACCAGTTCACCCCTCCACTTT	CASSVGTGTSSPLHF
TRBD2	.	TRBV19	TRBJ2-7	TGTGCCAGTAGTTTCATACTAGCGGGAGACTACGAGCAGTACTTC	CASSFILAGDYEQYF
TRBD2	once	TRBV27	TRBJ2-3	TGTGCCAGCAGTTTATCAGGACTAGCGGGAGCTCTGGATACGCAGTATTTT	CASSLSGLAGALDTQYF
TRBD2	.	TRBV15	TRBJ2-7	TGTGCCACCAGCAGAGATCACGGGAGGCTCTACGAGCAGTACTTC	CATSRDHGRLYEQYF
TRBD2	.	TRBV19	TRBJ2-5	TGTGCCAGTAGCACCCGACTAGCGGGAGGGCCGGAGACCCAGTACTTC	CASSTRLAGGPETQYF
.	once	TRBV25-1	TRBJ2-7	TGTGCCAGCACCGGGAGTACCGGCGAGCAGTACTTC	CASTGSTGEQYF
TRBD2	.	TRBV27	TRBJ2-7	TGTGCCACCCACGGACTAGCGGGAGGGCCCCCCTACGAGCAGTACTTC	CATHGLAGGPPYEQYF
.	.	TRBV29-1	TRBJ2-2	TGCAGCGCCCTATCGGCGGGTACCGGGGAGCTGTTTTTT	CSALSAGTGELFF
.	many	TRBV19	TRBJ1-1	TGTGCCAGTAGTATCTGGAACACTGAAGCTTTCTTT	CASSIWNTEAFF
.	.	TRBV6-4	TRBJ2-7	TGTGCCACCTCGGGACTCTCCTACGAGCAGTACTTC	CATSGLSYEQYF